The rows below give T cell receptor beta chains drawn from one sample of a study of T cells in Graves' hyperthyroidism and ophthalmopathy. TCRdb processed the multiplex PCR reads anew with MiXCR; each CDR3 protein has one entry. The profile covers hundreds of thousands of distinct CDR3 sequences, with about 15% appearing a single time and 13% taken by the ten largest. The sample consisted of blood. All receptors come from a man aged 18 to 30 with Graves' ophthalmopathy. Both conserved end residues are part of each CDR3. The D gene is left open where the match is weak. Size is omitted from some rows. Given values are once, few, many or a class for expanded clones.

j_gene | d_gene | abundance | v_gene | CDR3aa | CDR3nt
TRBJ2-7 | - | few | TRBV6-1 | CASSDIFYEQYF | TGTGCCAGCAGCGACATCTTCTACGAGCAGTACTTC
TRBJ2-3 | - | many | TRBV4-1 | CASSQVSDFTQYF | TGCGCCAGCAGCCAAGTGTCAGACTTTACGCAGTATTTT
TRBJ1-2 | - | many | TRBV27 | CASRYGSGYTF | TGTGCCAGCAGATACGGAAGTGGCTACACCTTC
TRBJ1-2 | TRBD1 | many | TRBV6-1 | CASRGQYYGYTF | TGTGCCAGCAGGGGACAGTACTATGGCTACACCTTC
TRBJ2-7 | TRBD2 | - | TRBV20-1 | CSARGVGSGGDYEQYF | TGCAGTGCTAGGGGGGTGGGTAGCGGGGGCGACTACGAGCAGTACTTC
TRBJ2-7 | TRBD2 | many | TRBV6-1 | CASSYSDLAGVFEQYF | TGTGCCAGCAGTTATTCCGATCTAGCGGGGGTCTTTGAGCAGTACTTC
TRBJ2-7 | - | few | TRBV4-1 | CASSQVGQAPSIFLEQYF | TGCGCCAGCAGCCAAGTGGGGCAGGCCCCCTCTATCTTTCTCGAGCAGTACTTC
TRBJ1-5 | - | few | TRBV3-1 | CASSVGPGYNQPQHF | TGTGCCAGCAGCGTAGGGCCGGGATACAATCAGCCCCAGCATTTT
TRBJ2-3 | TRBD1 | - | TRBV27 | CASSLQRTGGTDTQYF | TGTGCCAGCAGTTTGCAGAGGACAGGGGGCACAGATACGCAGTATTTT
TRBJ2-1 | - | many | TRBV6-1 | CASSLSQGSLFF | TGTGCCAGCAGTCTTAGCCAGGGTAGCCTGTTCTTC
TRBJ1-6 | TRBD1 | - | TRBV5-1 | CASSLAGQGFSPLHF | TGCGCCAGCAGCTTGGCGGGACAGGGGTTTTCACCCCTCCACTTT
TRBJ2-1 | TRBD2 | - | TRBV19 | CASSIGGSLRDEQFF | TGTGCCAGTAGTATTGGCGGGAGCCTTAGGGATGAGCAGTTCTTC
TRBJ2-1 | TRBD2 | once | TRBV19 | CASNRLAGKWNEQFF | TGTGCCAGTAACCGACTAGCGGGAAAGTGGAATGAGCAGTTCTTC
TRBJ1-1 | TRBD1 | many | TRBV20-1 | CSARVGQTEAFF | TGCAGTGCTAGAGTGGGACAGACAGAAGCTTTCTTT
TRBJ1-6 | TRBD1 | few | TRBV11-2 | CASSLTGAESYNSPLHF | TGTGCCAGCAGCTTGACAGGGGCCGAGTCCTATAATTCACCCCTCCACTTT
TRBJ2-3 | TRBD2 | many | TRBV5-1 | CATREVSGKYTQYF | TGCGCCACCCGAGAAGTGAGCGGGAAGTATACGCAGTATTTT
TRBJ2-1 | TRBD2 | many | TRBV29-1 | CRGTSGSGYNEQFF | TGCAGGGGGACTAGCGGGTCTGGTTACAATGAGCAGTTCTTC
TRBJ2-3 | - | few | TRBV19 | CASSIWHITDTQYF | TGTGCCAGTAGTATTTGGCACATCACAGATACGCAGTATTTT
TRBJ2-7 | TRBD2 | - | TRBV15 | CATSRVPRVSGRRHEQYF | TGTGCCACCAGCAGAGTTCCGAGAGTTAGCGGGAGAAGACACGAGCAGTACTTC
TRBJ1-6 | TRBD1 | many | TRBV27 | CASTLTWRGQDSPLHF | TGTGCCAGCACCCTAACGTGGAGGGGGCAGGATTCACCCCTCCACTTT
TRBJ2-1 | - | many | TRBV3-1 | CASSQDVGVYNEQFF | TGTGCCAGCAGCCAAGATGTGGGAGTGTACAATGAGCAGTTCTTC
TRBJ2-1 | TRBD2 | many | TRBV20-1 | CSARDRGSGSSNEQFF | TGCAGTGCTAGAGATCGGGGTAGCGGGAGTAGTAATGAGCAGTTCTTC
TRBJ2-3 | TRBD2 | many | TRBV10-3 | CAISESIQRLAVGADTQYF | TGTGCCATCAGTGAGTCGATTCAGCGGCTAGCGGTTGGTGCAGATACGCAGTATTTT
TRBJ1-1 | - | many | TRBV7-2 | CASRQTRNTEAFF | TGTGCCAGCAGACAAACAAGAAACACTGAAGCTTTCTTT
TRBJ2-3 | TRBD2 | many | TRBV10-2 | CASTYPGTSGAVTDTQYF | TGCGCCAGCACCTATCCCGGGACTAGCGGGGCCGTCACAGATACGCAGTATTTT
TRBJ2-7 | - | many | TRBV7-2 | CASRVGGRSSYEQYF | TGTGCCAGCAGGGTGGGGGGCAGGAGCTCCTACGAGCAGTACTTC
TRBJ2-3 | TRBD2 | - | TRBV5-4 | CASSLGGLPSTDTQYF | TGTGCCAGCAGCTTGGGGGGACTACCCAGCACAGATACGCAGTATTTT
TRBJ2-1 | - | many | TRBV20-1 | CSARLARGNEQFF | TGCAGTGCCCGATTGGCTAGGGGCAATGAGCAGTTCTTC
TRBJ2-3 | - | - | TRBV13 | CASSLGGRLRDTQYF | TGTGCCAGCAGCTTAGGGGGCCGTCTTCGCGATACGCAGTATTTT
TRBJ1-5 | TRBD1 | - | TRBV12-3/TRBV12-4 | CAGSLGQGHQPQHF | TGTGCCGGCAGCCTGGGACAGGGACATCAGCCCCAGCATTTT
TRBJ1-5 | TRBD1 | many | TRBV10-1 | CASSEADRGSNQPQHF | TGCGCCAGCAGTGAGGCGGACAGGGGTAGCAATCAGCCCCAGCATTTT
TRBJ2-5 | - | many | TRBV3-1 | CASSSRDSQETQYF | TGTGCCAGCAGCTCCCGGGACTCGCAAGAGACCCAGTACTTC
TRBJ2-5 | - | many | TRBV11-2 | CASSPAGLETQYF | TGTGCCAGCAGCCCTGCAGGGCTAGAGACCCAGTACTTC
TRBJ1-5 | TRBD1 | many | TRBV15 | CATSSRDSSNQPQHF | TGTGCCACCAGCAGCCGGGACAGCAGCAATCAGCCCCAGCATTTT
TRBJ2-7 | TRBD1 | - | TRBV20-1 | CSAWTGSYEQYF | TGCAGTGCCTGGACAGGGAGCTACGAGCAGTACTTC
TRBJ2-1 | - | many | TRBV24-1 | CATSDRRDLAPTYNEQFF | TGTGCCACCAGTGATCGACGGGACCTAGCGCCAACTTACAATGAGCAGTTCTTC
TRBJ1-2 | - | few | TRBV5-1 | CASSLMEDYGYTF | TGCGCCAGCAGCTTAATGGAAGACTATGGCTACACCTTC
TRBJ1-1 | - | few | TRBV6-5 | CASSYQKNTEAFF | TGTGCCAGCAGTTACCAGAAGAACACTGAAGCTTTCTTT
TRBJ1-1 | TRBD1 | many | TRBV3-1 | CASRSTGAEAFF | TGTGCCAGCAGGTCGACAGGGGCTGAAGCTTTCTTT
TRBJ1-2 | TRBD1 | - | TRBV6-9 | CASGYTGGDGYTF | TGTGCCAGCGGTTACACAGGGGGCGATGGCTACACCTTC
TRBJ2-1 | TRBD2 | many | TRBV5-6 | CASSRTSGRARLFNEQFF | TGTGCCAGCAGTCGGACTAGCGGGAGGGCCCGTCTTTTCAATGAGCAGTTCTTC
TRBJ1-2 | TRBD1 | - | TRBV27 | CASSLSGTGLFYGYTF | TGTGCCAGCAGTTTATCAGGGACAGGCCTCTTCTATGGCTACACCTTC
TRBJ1-6 | - | many | TRBV2 | CASTGQDPSPLHF | TGTGCCAGCACTGGGCAGGATCCTTCACCCCTCCACTTT
TRBJ2-3 | - | many | TRBV10-3 | CAISLERNLHDTQYF | TGTGCCATCAGTCTTGAGCGGAACCTCCACGATACGCAGTATTTT
TRBJ2-2 | - | many | TRBV6-2/TRBV6-3 | CASRGSGNTGELFF | TGTGCCAGCAGGGGTAGCGGCAACACCGGGGAGCTGTTTTTT
TRBJ1-3 | TRBD1 | - | TRBV7-6 | CASSSQGAGNTIYF | TGTGCCAGCAGCTCGCAGGGGGCGGGAAACACCATATATTTT
TRBJ1-2 | TRBD1 | many | TRBV6-2/TRBV6-3 | CASSPGQGAGYTF | TGTGCCAGCAGCCCCGGACAGGGGGCTGGCTACACCTTC
TRBJ1-4 | TRBD1 | many | TRBV24-1 | CATSDSRTGGDEKLFF | TGTGCCACCAGTGATTCCCGGACAGGGGGGGATGAAAAACTGTTTTTT
TRBJ2-3 | TRBD2 | - | TRBV3-1 | CASSQGSGSFVDTQYF | TGTGCCAGCAGCCAAGGGAGCGGGAGTTTTGTAGATACGCAGTATTTT
TRBJ2-4 | TRBD2 | - | TRBV20-1 | CSARGGTSGARDIQYF | TGCAGTGCTAGAGGGGGGACTAGCGGGGCAAGAGACATTCAGTACTTC
TRBJ2-7 | TRBD2 | many | TRBV12-3/TRBV12-4 | CASNLGGGYEQYF | TGTGCCAGCAACCTGGGGGGAGGGTACGAGCAGTACTTC
TRBJ2-1 | - | - | TRBV19 | CASSDAGSYNEQFF | TGTGCCAGTAGTGACGCGGGCTCCTACAATGAGCAGTTCTTC
TRBJ2-3 | - | few | TRBV10-3 | CAIRGWPDTQYF | TGTGCCATCAGGGGGTGGCCAGATACGCAGTATTTT
TRBJ2-2 | - | - | TRBV5-1 | CASSLIGAGELFF | TGCGCCAGCAGCTTGATAGGGGCCGGGGAGCTGTTTTTT
TRBJ2-1 | - | many | TRBV6-6 | CASSYPTGSSYNEQFF | TGTGCCAGCAGTTACCCCACAGGGAGCTCCTACAATGAGCAGTTCTTC
TRBJ2-7 | TRBD2 | many | TRBV6-2/TRBV6-3 | CASSYLAVSYEQYF | TGTGCCAGCAGTTACCTAGCGGTCTCCTACGAGCAGTACTTC
TRBJ2-7 | - | - | TRBV9 | CASSVVAGPHDEQYF | TGTGCCAGCAGCGTAGTGGCGGGCCCGCATGACGAGCAGTACTTC